The 3 T cell receptor beta chains given below trace back to one sample, sequenced in a study of blood T cells in healthy people across ages. It was with a sample-barcoded 5' primer and a J-beta primer mix that a second PCR of roughly 7 to 12 cycles was run. MiXCR, applied by TCRdb to the 5' RACE reads, yields one record per CDR3 protein. The sample carries fewer than 2,000,000 distinct CDR3 sequences, around 35% recorded once. Material for sequencing was blood. The receptors derive from a woman between 25 and 40 years old in good health.

This chain uses TRBV5-1 with TRBJ2-1, with TRBD1 matching 10 bases. Trimming cost V 6 bases and J 8 bases; bases outside gene matches: 11. Germline loops: CDR1 SGHRS, CDR2 YFSETQ. The CDR3 covers 15 residues. The CDR3 is CASNSWTGGGDEQFF. The CDR3 coding sequence is TGCGCCAGCAACTCTTGGACAGGGGGAGGGGATGAGCAGTTCTTC.

The J gene is TRBJ2-3, the V gene TRBV20-1; 9 positions agree with TRBD2. V trimming: 6 bases; J trimming: 2 bases; junction bases outside the gene matches: 9. Germline V gene data show CDR1 as DFQATT and CDR2 as SNEGSKA (reference sequence). The length of the CDR3 is 15 residues. CDR3 in amino acids: CSAPRGLAFTDTQYF. CDR3 sequence (DNA): TGCAGTGCCCCGAGGGGACTAGCTTTCACAGATACGCAGTATTTT.

This clonotype occurred a few times. This chain connects TRBV20-1 to TRBJ2-7; possible D gene TRBD2, 7 bases. CDR3 length equals 14 residues. V lost 3 bases to trimming and J lost 4 bases, with 16 bases between them. CDR1 is DFQATT, CDR2 SNEGSKA, per germline (reference sequence). CDR3 sequence: CSARGGQGGYEQYF. CDR3 coding DNA: TGCAGTGCTAGGGGGGGGCAGGGAGGGTACGAGCAGTACTTC.